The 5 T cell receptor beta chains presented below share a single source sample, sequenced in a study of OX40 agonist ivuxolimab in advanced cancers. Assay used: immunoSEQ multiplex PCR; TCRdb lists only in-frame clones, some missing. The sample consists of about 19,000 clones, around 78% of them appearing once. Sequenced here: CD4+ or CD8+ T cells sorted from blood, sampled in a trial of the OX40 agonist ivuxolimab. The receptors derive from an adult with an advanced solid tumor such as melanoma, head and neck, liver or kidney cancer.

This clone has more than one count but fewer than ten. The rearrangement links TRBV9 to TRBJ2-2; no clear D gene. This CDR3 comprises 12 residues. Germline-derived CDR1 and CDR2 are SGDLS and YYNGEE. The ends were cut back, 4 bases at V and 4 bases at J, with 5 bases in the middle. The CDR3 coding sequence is TGTGCCAGCAGCTCCTTCACCGGGGAGCTGTTTTTT. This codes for CASSSFTGELFF.

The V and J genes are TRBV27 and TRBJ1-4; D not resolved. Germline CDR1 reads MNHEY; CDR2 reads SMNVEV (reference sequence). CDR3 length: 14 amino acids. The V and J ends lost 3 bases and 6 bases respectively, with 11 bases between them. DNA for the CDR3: TGTGCCAGCAGTTTGGCCATACCCTATGAAAAACTGTTTTTT. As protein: CASSLAIPYEKLFF.

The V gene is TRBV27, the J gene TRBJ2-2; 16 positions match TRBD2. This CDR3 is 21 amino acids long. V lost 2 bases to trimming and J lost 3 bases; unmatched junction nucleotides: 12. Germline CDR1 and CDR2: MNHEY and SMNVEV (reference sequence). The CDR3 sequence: CASSLQSYGTSGREDTGELFF. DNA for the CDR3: TGTGCCAGCAGTTTACAGAGTTATGGGACTAGCGGGAGGGAGGACACCGGGGAGCTGTTTTTT.

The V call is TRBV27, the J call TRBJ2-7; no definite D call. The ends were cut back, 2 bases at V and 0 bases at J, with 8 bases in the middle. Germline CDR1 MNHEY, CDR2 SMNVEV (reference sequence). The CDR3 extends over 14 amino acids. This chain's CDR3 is CASSLNGYSYEQYF. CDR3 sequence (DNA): TGTGCCAGCAGTTTAAACGGCTACTCCTACGAGCAGTACTTC.

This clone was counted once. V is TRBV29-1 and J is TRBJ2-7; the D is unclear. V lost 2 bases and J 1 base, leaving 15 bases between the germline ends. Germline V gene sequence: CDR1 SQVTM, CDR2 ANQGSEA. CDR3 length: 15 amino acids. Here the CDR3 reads CSVEWVNLGSYEQYF. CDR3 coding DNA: TGCAGCGTTGAATGGGTGAACCTAGGGTCCTACGAGCAGTACTTC.